This T cell receptor beta chain appears in the sequencing data of a study of T cell changes during pregnancy in multiple sclerosis (dated by TCRdb to 2018 to 2020). With regard to the full study: The study examined how the T cell repertoire changed over the course of pregnancy in women with multiple sclerosis.

A word on this clone: No antigen is known for it. One base away there is no much larger clone; base qualities are not given.

V lost 4 bases and J lost 6 bases; the stretch between them is 22 bases long. The CDR3 has 15 amino acids, counting the end cysteine and phenylalanine. Of all the DNA, just the CDR3 is kept, 45 bases in frame from base 1. CDR1 and CDR2 are drawn from the germline V gene (reference sequence): GTSNPN, SVGIG. To prepare the library, the immunoSEQ multiplex PCR assay was applied. Here the immuneACCESS table is served through TCRdb, limited to in-frame sequences with V and J called. Missing clones are a known gap in these copies; in checked studies unresolved V genes cover under half, and the rest lacks a known reason. The sample yields tens of thousands of clones; 75% to 90% were counted once. Approximately 1.2% of the sample is in the top ten clones.

This specimen consisted of CD4+ T cells from peripheral blood mononuclear cells, obtained in the first trimester of pregnancy. This clonotype was sampled from a female donor with multiple sclerosis, enrolled in a pregnancy study. Here the chain combines TRBV30 and TRBJ2-7; the D gene cannot be named for sure. CDR3 region: CAWTKFPTGSAEQYF. The DNA sequence reads TGTGCCTGGACAAAGTTTCCAACCGGGTCAGCCGAGCAGTACTTC. The reference TRBV30 and TRBJ2-7 proteins fill in what lies around the CDR3, so the full variable domain reads SQTIHQWPATLVQPVGSPLSLECTVEGTSNPNLYWYRQAAGRGLQLLFYSVGIGQISSEVPQNLSASRPQDRQFILSSKKLLLSDSGFYLCAWTKFPTGSAEQYFGPGTRLTVT.